Below, one T cell receptor beta chain is given with its context. This sample was included in a study of blood T cell repertoires in COVID-19. As for the study in general: There were acute and convalescent COVID-19 samples, and they came from the United States, Italy and Spain. T cells, B-cell-depleted T cells, or PBMCs provided the cDNA or gDNA that served as material.

The CDR3 is made up of 17 amino acids. Germline CDR1 and CDR2: LGHDT and YNNKEL (reference sequence). Trimming pared 2 bases from V and 1 base from J, leaving 17 bases between. Profiling relied on immunoSEQ multiplex PCR, and the TCRdb table lists in-frame clones only, not all of them. The data contain 93,000 or so clones, around 82% of them singletons. The receptor was derived from a human donor in a cohort sampled during active or convalescent COVID-19. The V gene is TRBV3-1 (or the pseudogene TRBV3-2), the J gene TRBJ1-1; weak D call: TRBD1 (5 bases). The sequencing input was peripheral blood. CDR3 sequence (DNA): TGTGCCAGCAGCCAAAACCTAGACAGACCGAGGAACACTGAAGCTTTCTTT. Translating gives CASSQNLDRPRNTEAFF.